The T cell receptor beta chain under discussion was sequenced for a study of T cell changes during pregnancy in multiple sclerosis. The table came from immunoSEQ multiplex PCR; TCRdb's copy has only in-frame clones and leaves some out. The sample holds more than 95,000 clones, roughly 92% seen once. Sequences were derived from peripheral blood, sampled after pregnancy. The sequence was collected from a female donor with multiple sclerosis, enrolled in a pregnancy study.

The CDR3 region has the DNA TGTGCCAGCAGCCCTTTCGGGACAGGGAACACCGGGGAGCTGTTTTTT. Translation gives CASSPFGTGNTGELFF. The chain employs TRBV7-2 and TRBJ2-2, with 8 nucleotides matching TRBD1. This CDR3 has 16 amino acids. V gave up 5 bases and J gave up 1 base; unmatched junction bases: 6. Germline V gene lookup returns CDR1 SGHTA and CDR2 FQGNSA.